Below, 20 T cell receptor beta chains from the same sample are listed, as sequenced in a study of spatial heterogeneity in lung cancer. As for time point: sample taken at primary tumor resection. MiXCR was run by TCRdb on the 5' RACE reads, yielding one entry per CDR3 protein. This sample has under 85,000 distinct CDR3 sequences, with about 8.5% found just once. The sample was PBMCs, taken at surgery. The receptors originated from a male donor with early-stage non-small cell lung cancer.

A few counts support this clonotype. This chain links TRBV9 with TRBJ2-1; D not certain. V was clipped by 2 bases and J by 9 bases, with 9 bases between them. The CDR3 is 12 residues long. Germline CDR1 is SGDLS and CDR2 is YYNGEE. CDR3 nucleotide sequence: TGTGCCAGCAGCGTTTTGGTTGGTGAGCAGTTCTTC. Translated, it gives CASSVLVGEQFF.

This clonotype was seen at least ten times. The V gene is TRBV15, the J gene TRBJ2-7; no firm D call. The germline V gene has CDR1 LNHNV and CDR2 YYDKDF (reference sequence). V lost 5 bases and J 6 bases, leaving 14 bases between the germline ends. The CDR3 covers 13 residues. For the CDR3, the DNA is TGTGCCACCAGCTCCAGAGGATGGTCCGAGCAGTACTTC. This gives the protein CATSSRGWSEQYF.

This clonotype has more than one count but fewer than ten. V is TRBV30 and J is TRBJ1-5; maybe TRBD1 (5 bases). V lost 7 bases and J 10 bases, leaving 20 bases between the germline ends. Germline V gives CDR1 GTSNPN, CDR2 SVGIG (reference sequence). This CDR3 has 13 residues. This chain's CDR3 is CASMEGKVGPQHF. CDR3 nucleotides: TGTGCCTCCATGGAGGGGAAGGTTGGTCCCCAGCATTTT.

This clonotype was observed many times. The chain has TRBV6-1 and TRBJ2-7; TRBD2 matches at 15 bases. J lost 6 bases, V lost 4 bases, and 10 bases had no gene match. Germline CDR1 MNHNS, CDR2 SASEGT. The CDR3 runs to 17 residues. In DNA, the CDR3 is TGTGCCAGCAGTGTCAAGTCCGGGACTAGCGGGAGGAGCGAGCAGTACTTC. As protein: CASSVKSGTSGRSEQYF.

In this sample, this clonotype turned up many times. The gene calls are TRBV6-5 and TRBJ2-7; D ambiguous. Germline assignment: CDR1 MNHEY and CDR2 SVGAGI. Deletions cut 5 bases from V and 6 bases from J, with 14 bases between. CDR3 length: 13 amino acids. The CDR3 DNA reads as TGTGCCAGCAGTCACAAACCCTCCGGCGAGCAGTACTTC. It specifies CASSHKPSGEQYF.

The CDR3 spells CVSSMRLGSHEQYF. CDR3 nucleotide sequence: TGTGTCAGCAGTATGCGGTTGGGGTCCCACGAGCAGTACTTC. The rearrangement uses TRBV19 and TRBJ2-7; no firm D call. The CDR3 sequence is 14 residues long. Germline V gene data show CDR1 as LNHDA and CDR2 as SQIVND (reference sequence). Supplemented by reference TRBV19 and TRBJ2-7, the full variable domain reads DGGITQSPKYLFRKEGQNVTLSCEQNLNHDAMYWYRQDPGQGLRLIYYSQIVNDFQKGDIAEGYSVSREKKESFPLTVTSAQKNPTAFYLCVSSMRLGSHEQYFGPGTRLTVT.

This clonotype was observed at least ten times. This sequence joins TRBV13 and TRBJ2-3, with TRBD2 identical over 14 bases. Germline V gene data show CDR1 as PRHDT and CDR2 as FYEKMQ (reference sequence). The length of the CDR3 is 18 residues. V dropped 5 bases and J dropped 5; count of bases not matched to a gene: 12. The CDR3 reads CASSPTRLAGGQGDTQYF. CDR3 DNA sequence: TGTGCCAGCAGCCCGACTCGACTAGCGGGAGGGCAGGGAGATACGCAGTATTTT.

This clonotype was counted between two and nine times. J is TRBJ2-3 and V is TRBV7-9; 11 positions agree with TRBD1. Trimming at V came to 5 bases and at J to 4 bases, leaving 11 bases not matched to a gene. The germline V gene has CDR1 SEHNR and CDR2 FQNEAQ (reference sequence). The CDR3 sequence is 17 residues long. The chain's CDR3 is CASSPGAGQGGSDTQYF. For the CDR3, the DNA is TGTGCCAGCAGCCCCGGAGCGGGACAGGGGGGATCAGATACGCAGTATTTT.

The rearrangement joins TRBV12-3 or TRBV12-4 to TRBJ2-1; no firm D call. There are 15 residues in the CDR3. V shed 2 bases and J shed 5 bases, with 13 bases lying between them. The DNA for the CDR3 is TGTGCCAGCAGTTTAAAGCAGATGACGGACAATGAGCAGTTCTTC. Encoded protein: CASSLKQMTDNEQFF.

This clonotype was recorded many times. V usage is TRBV2 and J usage is TRBJ2-1; TRBD2 is a possible D gene (5 bases). The V gene's germline CDR1 is SNHLY and CDR2 FYNNEI. Trimming cost V 6 bases and J 1 base, with 16 bases left between them. The CDR3 spans 16 residues. The CDR3 DNA is TGTGCCAGCAGCGGGTCGAGCAGCGGATCCTACAATGAGCAGTTCTTC. Translation: CASSGSSSGSYNEQFF.

V and J are TRBV2 and TRBJ2-3, with D uncertain. This CDR3 is built from 11 residues. CDR1 is SNHLY, CDR2 FYNNEI, per germline. Trimming stripped 6 bases from V and 4 bases from J, with 5 bases between. The CDR3 loop reads CASRYADTQYF. For the CDR3, the DNA is TGTGCCAGCAGATATGCAGATACGCAGTATTTT. Together with reference TRBV2 and TRBJ2-3, the CDR3 gives the full variable domain: EPEVTQTPSHQVTQMGQEVILRCVPISNHLYFYWYRQILGQKVEFLVSFYNNEISEKSEIFDDQFSVERPDGSNFTLKIRSTKLEDSAMYFCASRYADTQYFGPGTRLTVL.

This clonotype was found a few times. The V and J genes are TRBV5-1 and TRBJ2-5; possible D gene TRBD1, 6 bases. The length of the CDR3 is 14 residues. V gave up 5 bases and J gave up 1 base, with 12 bases separating them. Per germline, CDR1 SGHRS and CDR2 YFSETQ. Here the CDR3 reads CASSPQGSQETQYF. CDR3 nucleotides: TGCGCCAGCAGTCCACAGGGATCCCAAGAGACCCAGTACTTC.

This clonotype was recorded many times. The chain employs TRBV29-1 and TRBJ1-1; D remains unclear. Germline CDR1 SQVTM, CDR2 ANQGSEA. V gave up 6 bases and J gave up 7 bases, with 15 bases separating them. The CDR3 sequence is 12 residues long. The CDR3 loop reads CSVEAQSVEAFF. As DNA, the CDR3 is TGCAGCGTCGAGGCCCAATCCGTTGAAGCTTTCTTT.

This chain links TRBV2 with TRBJ1-5; D may be TRBD1 (6 bases). The CDR3 is 14 amino acids. Germline CDR1 SNHLY, CDR2 FYNNEI. The V end was cut by 5 bases, the J end by 0 bases, with 8 bases between. As DNA, the CDR3 is TGTGCCAGCAGTTCAGGGGATAGCAATCAGCCCCAGCATTTT. It specifies CASSSGDSNQPQHF. The variable domain in full, completed from reference TRBV2 and TRBJ1-5, reads EPEVTQTPSHQVTQMGQEVILRCVPISNHLYFYWYRQILGQKVEFLVSFYNNEISEKSEIFDDQFSVERPDGSNFTLKIRSTKLEDSAMYFCASSSGDSNQPQHFGDGTRLSIL.

In this sample, this clonotype turned up once. The chain links TRBV7-2 to TRBJ2-7; TRBD1 matches 7 bases. The junction had 12 bases not matched to a gene; V was cut back by 4 bases and J by 6 bases. The CDR3 runs to 15 residues. Germline V gene data show CDR1 as SGHTA and CDR2 as FQGNSA. CDR3 sequence (DNA): TGTGCCAGCAGCTCATACGGACAGGAGGCGGTCGAGCAGTACTTC. The encoded protein is CASSSYGQEAVEQYF.

The chain employs TRBV6-5 and TRBJ1-1, with 8 bases matching TRBD1. The V gene end was trimmed by 4 bases and the J gene end by 5 bases; junction bases not matched to a gene: 6. Germline loops: CDR1 MNHEY, CDR2 SVGAGI. The CDR3 has 14 residues. CDR3 sequence: CASSWAGGQTEAFF. CDR3 nucleotides: TGTGCCAGCAGTTGGGCAGGGGGCCAGACTGAAGCTTTCTTT.

There are many counts of this clonotype. The chain uses TRBV6-6 and TRBJ2-1, with TRBD2 matching 11 bases. This CDR3 region has 15 residues. Germline CDR1 MNHNY, CDR2 SVGAGI (reference sequence). Trimming removed 5 bases from V and 9 bases from J; junction bases left unmatched: 9. As DNA, the CDR3 is TGTGCCAGCAGTCAGGTAGCGGGAGGGCTCAGTGAGCAGTTCTTC. Translating it yields CASSQVAGGLSEQFF.

This clonotype was seen only a few times. The V call is TRBV5-1, the J call TRBJ2-1; 7 positions agree with TRBD2. The junction had 14 bases not matched to a gene; V was cut back by 4 bases and J by 10 bases. The CDR3 spans 15 residues. The germline V gene has CDR1 SGHRS and CDR2 YFSETQ. The CDR3 spells CASSREASGAGEQFF. CDR3 coding DNA: TGCGCCAGCAGCCGGGAGGCGAGTGGGGCAGGGGAGCAGTTCTTC.

This sequence joins TRBV12-5 and TRBJ2-1, with a weak D call TRBD1 (6 bases). V was shortened by 0 bases and J by 0 bases, with 12 bases between the two germline ends. Germline V CDR1 and CDR2: LGHNT, FRNRAP. CDR3 size: 17 residues. The CDR3: CASGLVGRGSSYNEQFF. The CDR3 coding sequence is TGTGCTAGTGGTTTGGTCGGCAGGGGCTCCTCCTACAATGAGCAGTTCTTC.

This clonotype showed up just a few times. The rearrangement links TRBV10-2 to TRBJ1-1; D ambiguous. The CDR3 covers 14 residues. V lost 5 bases and J 1 base, leaving 11 bases between the germline ends. Germline CDR1 WSHSY, CDR2 SAAADI. As DNA, the CDR3 is TGCGCCAGCAGTAAAATGGAGGGGAACACTGAAGCTTTCTTT. It encodes CASSKMEGNTEAFF.